These 26 T cell receptor beta chains originate from one sample sequenced in a study of OX40 agonist ivuxolimab in advanced cancers. Libraries were made using the immunoSEQ multiplex PCR assay. The immuneACCESS repertoire file appears here via TCRdb, limited to in-frame rearrangements. These files lack a portion of the clones; in checked studies, under half of the deficit traces to unresolved V genes, and the cause of the others is not known. Recorded for this sample are 40,000 to 55,000 clones; roughly nine tenths of them occurred a single time. Together, the top ten hold less than 30% of the sample. The sequencing used CD4+ or CD8+ T cells sorted from blood, collected in a trial of the OX40 agonist ivuxolimab. The source is an adult with an advanced solid tumor such as melanoma, head and neck, liver or kidney cancer.

The chain is built from TRBV13 and TRBJ2-1, with 7 positions matching TRBD2. The junction had 6 bases not matched to a gene; V was cut back by 4 bases and J by 6 bases. CDR3 size: 14 residues. Per germline, CDR1 PRHDT and CDR2 FYEKMQ (reference sequence). The CDR3 sequence: CASSSAGEGNEQFF. In nucleotides, the CDR3 is TGTGCCAGCAGCTCTGCGGGAGAGGGCAATGAGCAGTTCTTC.

Turning to this clone: The sample contains more than one DNA sequence encoding this CDR3. CDR3 loop: CASSFGTGSYEQYF. The CDR3, as DNA: TGTGCCAGCAGTTTCGGGACAGGTTCATATGAGCAGTACTTC. The chain has TRBV27 and TRBJ2-7, with 8 bases aligning to TRBD1. CDR3 length: 14 amino acids. Trimming at V came to 3 bases and at J to 7 bases, leaving 8 bases not matched to a gene. The V gene's germline CDR1 is MNHEY and CDR2 SMNVEV (reference sequence).

The chain couples TRBV9 to TRBJ2-1, with 11 bases aligning to TRBD2. This CDR3 spans 18 amino acids. CDR1 is SGDLS and CDR2 is YYNGEE in the germline V gene. Trimming cost V 3 bases and J 6 bases; bases outside gene matches: 14. The CDR3 region is CASSAPQGTSGNSNEQFF. DNA for the CDR3: TGTGCCAGCAGCGCCCCCCAGGGGACTAGCGGAAACTCCAATGAGCAGTTCTTC.

This clone appeared many times. The chain recombines TRBV27 with TRBJ2-3; D is possibly TRBD1 (6 bases). Germline V gene sequence: CDR1 MNHEY, CDR2 SMNVEV (reference sequence). The CDR3 spans 14 residues. V was clipped by 1 base and J by 3 bases, with 8 bases between them. CDR3 bases: TGTGCCAGCAGTTTATGGCAGGGGACAGATACGCAGTATTTT. Translated, it gives CASSLWQGTDTQYF.

The V call is TRBV15, the J call TRBJ2-7; 9 bases are shared with TRBD2. CDR1 and CDR2 (germline): LNHNV, YYDKDF (reference sequence). The V and J ends lost 3 bases and 3 bases, in that order; junction bases with no gene match: 3. CDR3 length: 14 amino acids. The CDR3 sequence: CATSRTSGSYEQYF. DNA of the CDR3: TGTGCCACCAGCAGGACTAGCGGAAGCTACGAGCAGTACTTC.

This rearrangement joins TRBV4-1 to TRBJ1-5, with D unresolved. Trimming left V 2 bases short and J 5 bases short, with 7 bases between. The CDR3 runs 13 residues. Germline loops: CDR1 MGHRA, CDR2 YSYEKL. As DNA, the CDR3 is TGCGCCAGCAGCCAACAGGAGGATCAGCCCCAGCATTTT. Amino acids: CASSQQEDQPQHF.

The chain has TRBV7-6 and TRBJ2-7, with D possibly matching TRBD2 (7 bases). This CDR3 region has 15 residues. From germline, CDR1 is SGHVS and CDR2 FNYEAQ. Trimming cost V 4 bases and J 2 bases, with 15 bases left between them. The CDR3 DNA sequence: TGTGCCAGCAGCTCGGGGGGCGGAGGGGCCTACGAGCAGTACTTC. It codes for CASSSGGGGAYEQYF.

This chain joins TRBV5-1 and TRBJ2-7, with D uncertain. V lost 5 bases and J 0 bases, leaving 6 bases between the germline ends. The CDR3 extends over 12 amino acids. Germline CDR1 SGHRS, CDR2 YFSETQ. This CDR3 reads CASRKSSYEQYF. The DNA of the CDR3 is TGCGCCAGCAGAAAAAGCTCCTACGAGCAGTACTTC.

This sequence joins TRBV11-2 and TRBJ2-3; D is undetermined. Deletions cut 5 bases from V and 1 base from J, with 4 bases between. This CDR3 region has 12 residues. The germline gives CDR1 SGHAT, CDR2 FQNNGV. The CDR3 loop is CASSAGTDTQYF. Written as DNA, the CDR3 is TGTGCCAGCAGCGCGGGCACAGATACGCAGTATTTT.

The chain combines TRBV13 with TRBJ2-7; TRBD2 might be the D (5 bases). This CDR3 comprises 14 residues. Germline V gene data show CDR1 as PRHDT and CDR2 as FYEKMQ (reference sequence). V gave up 1 base and J gave up 7 bases, with 14 bases separating them. The CDR3 DNA sequence: TGTGCCAGCAGCTTAGAGGCAGCGGCGAGGGAGCAGTACTTC. It specifies CASSLEAAAREQYF.

J is TRBJ2-7 and V is TRBV6-5, with D hard to call. This CDR3 comprises 13 residues. Germline V gene sequence: CDR1 MNHEY, CDR2 SVGAGI. Trimming took off 2 bases at V and 4 bases at J, with 9 bases between the two ends. The CDR3 DNA reads TGTGCCAGCAGTTACAAGACGGAATACGAGCAGTACTTC. Protein product: CASSYKTEYEQYF.

This clone was picked up one time. CDR3 loop: CASSLAGHFGNTIYF. The CDR3 nucleotides are TGTGCCAGCAGCTTAGCGGGACATTTTGGAAACACCATATATTTT. The rearrangement joins TRBV7-8 to TRBJ1-3, with D tentatively TRBD1 (6 bases). The CDR3 is 15 residues long. V was shortened by 0 bases and J by 3 bases, with 9 bases between the two germline ends. The germline V gene has CDR1 SGHVS and CDR2 FQNEAQ.

This clone was seen only once. The rearrangement uses TRBV27 and TRBJ1-2, with D possibly matching TRBD1 (6 bases). Germline values: CDR1 MNHEY, CDR2 SMNVEV (reference sequence). V gave up 6 bases and J gave up 6 bases, with 23 bases separating them. This CDR3 is 16 amino acids long. The CDR3 loop is CASRSGSRGALDGYTF. The CDR3 bases are TGTGCCAGCAGATCCGGCTCTCGGGGGGCGCTAGATGGCTACACCTTC.

This rearrangement joins TRBV4-1 to TRBJ1-5, with TRBD1 as a possible D gene (5 bases). This CDR3 region has 16 residues. Germline lookup yields CDR1 MGHRA and CDR2 YSYEKL. Trimming pared 3 bases from V and 5 bases from J, leaving 17 bases between. CDR3 coding DNA: TGCGCCAGCAGCCAGGAACCGGGACTTCCACATCAGCCCCAGCATTTT. Amino acid sequence: CASSQEPGLPHQPQHF.

The rearrangement joins TRBV27 to TRBJ2-5; D assignment may be TRBD1 or TRBD2 (6 bases each). The CDR3 is 14 residues long. V was clipped by 9 bases and J by 9 bases, with 23 bases between them. Germline V gene data show CDR1 as MNHEY and CDR2 as SMNVEV (reference sequence). The DNA of the CDR3 is TGTGCCAGTTCCCCCGCGGTAAGGGGGGAGGCCCAGTACTTC. Translating it yields CASSPAVRGEAQYF.

The gene calls are TRBV28 and TRBJ2-5; D is unresolved. Trimming removed 6 bases from V and 4 bases from J, with 15 bases in between. CDR3 size: 14 residues. The germline V gene has CDR1 MDHEN and CDR2 SYDVKM. The CDR3 nucleotides read TGTGCCAGCAGCTTACCCTACCCAAGAGAGACCCAGTACTTC. It translates to CASSLPYPRETQYF.

The chain links TRBV29-1 to TRBJ2-1; the match to TRBD2 covers 11 bases. The CDR3 covers 15 residues. The J segment lost 4 bases and the V segment lost 1 base, leaving 3 bases of the junction unmatched. The germline V gene has CDR1 SQVTM and CDR2 ANQGSEA. The CDR3 sequence is CSVEGLAGLYNEQFF. In DNA, the CDR3 is TGCAGCGTTGAAGGACTAGCGGGATTGTACAATGAGCAGTTCTTC.

The chain has TRBV15 and TRBJ1-2, with 10 bases identical to TRBD1. With 0 bases clipped from V and 4 bases from J, the junction kept 8 bases outside the gene matches. Germline loops: CDR1 LNHNV, CDR2 YYDKDF (reference sequence). This CDR3 comprises 17 residues. DNA for the CDR3: TGTGCCACCAGCAGAGACTCCGGGACAGGGGTTGCCTATGGCTACACCTTC. Protein: CATSRDSGTGVAYGYTF.

This clone is classed as medium-sized. The V gene is TRBV5-1, the J gene TRBJ2-2, with no clear D. Trimming shortened V by 4 bases and J by 7 bases, and 17 bases separated the two germline ends. This CDR3 spans 15 amino acids. Germline loops: CDR1 SGHRS, CDR2 YFSETQ. The CDR3 spells CASSPAVGVNGELFF. The CDR3 coding sequence is TGCGCCAGCAGCCCAGCCGTTGGGGTTAACGGGGAGCTGTTTTTT.

The rearrangement links TRBV9 to TRBJ2-2; possible D gene TRBD2, 6 bases. Trimming shortened V by 3 bases and J by 3 bases, and 15 bases separated the two germline ends. From germline, CDR1 is SGDLS and CDR2 YYNGEE. The CDR3 is 16 residues long. CDR3 protein: CASSADGGGDTGELFF. The DNA of the CDR3 is TGTGCCAGCAGCGCCGATGGGGGAGGAGACACCGGGGAGCTGTTTTTT.

This sequence joins TRBV4-1 and TRBJ1-5; 8 bases match TRBD1. V lost 0 bases, J lost 8 bases, and 6 bases stayed unmatched. Germline loops: CDR1 MGHRA, CDR2 YSYEKL. CDR3 length equals 15 residues. The CDR3 coding sequence is TGCGCCAGCAGCCAAGATATCGCACAGGGGGAGCCCCAGCATTTT. As protein: CASSQDIAQGEPQHF.

The chain carries TRBV20-1 and TRBJ2-7; D is unresolved. The CDR3 consists of 10 residues. Deletions cut 5 bases from V and 1 base from J, with 3 bases between. CDR1 and CDR2 (germline): DFQATT, SNEGSKA (reference sequence). The CDR3 loop is CSAASYEQYF. CDR3 bases: TGCAGTGCTGCTTCCTACGAGCAGTACTTC.

This clone was recorded once. The gene calls are TRBV27 and TRBJ2-2, with D maybe TRBD2 (6 bases). Germline-derived CDR1 and CDR2 are MNHEY and SMNVEV (reference sequence). Trimming stripped 5 bases from V and 2 bases from J, with 12 bases between. This CDR3 is 15 amino acids long. DNA for the CDR3: TGTGCCAGCAGTCCCGGGACTCTTAACACCGGGGAGCTGTTTTTT. This gives the protein CASSPGTLNTGELFF.

The chain couples TRBV2 to TRBJ2-7; D is uncertain. The CDR3 has 12 amino acids. V lost 5 bases to trimming and J lost 6 bases, with 11 bases between them. Germline lookup yields CDR1 SNHLY and CDR2 FYNNEI. The CDR3 is CASSIPGGEQYF. CDR3 sequence (DNA): TGTGCCAGCAGTATCCCAGGCGGCGAGCAGTACTTC.

This clone was counted between two and nine times. V is TRBV19 and J is TRBJ2-1, with TRBD1 identical over 8 bases. CDR1 LNHDA and CDR2 SQIVND come from the germline V gene (reference sequence). CDR3 size: 15 residues. V lost 4 bases to trimming and J lost 7 bases; unmatched junction nucleotides: 9. CDR3 loop: CASSTKDREFNEQFF. The CDR3 DNA is TGTGCCAGTAGTACTAAGGACAGGGAATTTAATGAGCAGTTCTTC.

V and J are TRBV28 and TRBJ2-7; TRBD1 matches 7 bases. Germline-derived CDR1 and CDR2 are MDHEN and SYDVKM. The J segment lost 1 base and the V segment lost 5 bases, leaving 2 bases of the junction unmatched. This CDR3 is 13 amino acids long. The CDR3 loop reads CASSPGQSYEQYF. The DNA of the CDR3 is TGTGCCAGCAGTCCGGGACAGTCCTACGAGCAGTACTTC.